Following are 28 T cell receptor beta chains from one sample sequenced in a study of T cell repertoires in cytomegalovirus infection. TCRdb reprocessed the reads via MiXCR and lists one record per CDR3 protein. In the table there are almost 550,000 distinct CDR3 sequences, 15% to 20% of which are singletons. The sample taken for sequencing was CD8+ T cells from PBMCs. Receptors were obtained from a human donor in good health (CMV status not recorded). Some clones in this sample may be carry-over from other donors' samples.

This clonotype showed up just a few times. A read error may be the cause here, since a much bigger clone is one base away. The chain employs TRBV27 and TRBJ2-5; 7 bases are shared with TRBD1. Germline CDR1 and CDR2: MNHEY and SMNVEV (reference sequence). The CDR3 covers 14 residues. The V gene end was trimmed by 3 bases and the J gene end by 2 bases; junction bases not matched to a gene: 3. CDR3 residues: CASSFRDRQETQYF. DNA for the CDR3: TGTGCCAGCAGTTTTAGGGACAGACAAGAGACCCAGTACTTC.

This clonotype has at least ten counts. This rearrangement joins TRBV7-9 to TRBJ2-5; either TRBD1 or TRBD2 may fit D (5 bases each). Germline lookup yields CDR1 SEHNR and CDR2 FQNEAQ (reference sequence). The CDR3 extends over 15 amino acids. V shed 1 base and J shed 3 bases, with 12 bases lying between them. The CDR3 nucleotides are TGTGCCAGCAGCTTAGAGGGGACGTTTAAAGAGACCCAGTACTTC. This codes for CASSLEGTFKETQYF.

This clonotype was counted between two and nine times. V gene TRBV29-1 combines with J gene TRBJ1-1; D is undetermined. CDR3 size: 11 residues. Germline values: CDR1 SQVTM, CDR2 ANQGSEA. Deletions cut 4 bases from V and 2 bases from J, with 5 bases between. The CDR3 DNA sequence: TGCAGCGTTGCCGAAAACACTGAAGCTTTCTTT. Protein sequence: CSVAENTEAFF.

In its sample, this clonotype was seen many times. The V gene is TRBV28, the J gene TRBJ2-7; D is ambiguous. V was shortened by 2 bases and J by 4 bases, with 18 bases between the two germline ends. CDR3 length equals 16 residues. CDR1 is MDHEN and CDR2 is SYDVKM in the germline V gene. CDR3 sequence (DNA): TGTGCCAGCAGTTTACCAAGGGATGAAGGACCTTACGAGCAGTACTTC. This codes for CASSLPRDEGPYEQYF. The entire variable domain, with the rest obtained from reference TRBV28 and TRBJ2-7, is as follows: DVKVTQSSRYLVKRTGEKVFLECVQDMDHENMFWYRQDPGLGLRLIYFSYDVKMKEKGDIPEGYSVSREKKERFSLILESASTNQTSMYLCASSLPRDEGPYEQYFGPGTRLTVT.

This clonotype was counted only a few times. This chain uses TRBV4-1 with TRBJ2-1; a possible D gene is TRBD1 (6 bases). V was clipped by 1 base and J by 8 bases, with 12 bases between them. Germline V gene lookup returns CDR1 MGHRA and CDR2 YSYEKL. This CDR3 region has 14 residues. CDR3 bases: TGCGCCAGCAGCCAAGCGGCAGGGGTGGATGAGCAGTTCTTC. Translating it yields CASSQAAGVDEQFF.

Concerning this clonotype: A read error is likely, as this CDR3 ends without the conserved phenylalanine or tryptophan. The limits of the CDR3 on the DNA are not certain, so only TCRdb's listed CDR3 is given. This chain links TRBV4-2 with TRBJ2-1; the table assigns TRBD2, which was not confirmed against the DNA. 17 amino acids form the CDR3, both terminal residues included. The germline gives CDR1 LGHNA, CDR2 YNFKEQ. CDR3 sequence reads: CASSQDSSSGGNNEQLY.

The chain employs TRBV30 and TRBJ1-1, with no clear D. CDR1 is GTSNPN, CDR2 SVGIG, per germline (reference sequence). Trimming took off 2 bases at V and 5 bases at J, with 9 bases between the two ends. The CDR3 spans 12 residues. CDR3 coding DNA: TGTGCCTGGAGTACTTCGAGGACTGAAGCTTTCTTT. Amino acids: CAWSTSRTEAFF.

CDR3 residues: CASSPSGGAHYGYTF. CDR3 bases: TGTGCCAGCAGTCCCTCCGGGGGGGCGCACTATGGCTACACCTTC. V usage is TRBV27 and J usage is TRBJ1-2, with a possible D match to TRBD1 (6 bases). From germline, CDR1 is MNHEY and CDR2 SMNVEV (reference sequence). CDR3 length: 15 amino acids. Trimming removed 5 bases from V and 3 bases from J, with 16 bases in between.

This clonotype was seen repeatedly, ten times or more. This rearrangement joins TRBV6-5 to TRBJ1-5, with D possibly being TRBD1 (5 bases). This CDR3 is 15 amino acids long. The V gene lost 2 bases and the J gene lost 2 bases, with 10 bases spanning the gap. Germline-derived CDR1 and CDR2 are MNHEY and SVGAGI. The CDR3 DNA is TGTGCCAGCAGTTACACTACGGGGGGCAATCAGCCCCAGCATTTT. It encodes CASSYTTGGNQPQHF.

A few counts support this clonotype. The chain joins TRBV7-9 to TRBJ2-2, with 8 nucleotides matching TRBD1. This CDR3 is 15 amino acids long. Germline CDR1 is SEHNR and CDR2 is FQNEAQ (reference sequence). J gave up 4 bases and V 6 bases, and 7 bases lay outside the gene matches. This chain's CDR3 is CASRGDRSTTGELFF. The CDR3 DNA reads TGTGCCAGCAGGGGGGACAGGTCGACCACCGGGGAGCTGTTTTTT.

This clonotype appeared a few times. The DNA for the CDR3 is TGTGCCAGCAGTCCACCAGGGACAGGGGGAAGCGACGAGCAGTACTTC. Translated: CASSPPGTGGSDEQYF. V gene TRBV28 combines with J gene TRBJ2-7, with 11 bases identical to TRBD1. This CDR3 has 16 residues. The V gene end was trimmed by 5 bases and the J gene end by 5 bases; junction bases not matched to a gene: 11. Germline V gene lookup returns CDR1 MDHEN and CDR2 SYDVKM. The complete variable domain, with remaining parts taken from reference TRBV28 and TRBJ2-7, reads DVKVTQSSRYLVKRTGEKVFLECVQDMDHENMFWYRQDPGLGLRLIYFSYDVKMKEKGDIPEGYSVSREKKERFSLILESASTNQTSMYLCASSPPGTGGSDEQYFGPGTRLTVT.

This clonotype was recorded a few times. The gene calls are TRBV5-6 and TRBJ1-1, with D hard to call. Germline V gene sequence: CDR1 SGHDT, CDR2 YYEEEE. The CDR3 consists of 14 residues. V was clipped by 4 bases and J by 8 bases, with 18 bases between them. The CDR3 nucleotides read TGTGCCAGCAGCCCTCCGCGGGGTCTTCCCGAAGCTTTCTTT. Its translation: CASSPPRGLPEAFF.

Concerning this clonotype: A junction end diverges from the germline sequence, so it may reflect a read error. V usage is TRBV4-1 and J usage is TRBJ2-1, with D hard to call. Germline CDR1 MGHRA, CDR2 YSYEKL. The CDR3 loop spans 15 amino acids. The CDR3 region has the DNA TGTGCCAGCAGCCAAGATTTTTCAGGTCGGAATGAGCAGTTCTTC. It codes for CASSQDFSGRNEQFF.

V is TRBV5-4 and J is TRBJ2-1, with no clear D. This CDR3 has 18 amino acids. V dropped 4 bases and J dropped 0 bases, with 20 bases sitting between them. The germline CDR1 and CDR2 sequences are SGHNT and YYREEE (reference sequence). The CDR3 reads CASSPGRLILGSYNEQFF. CDR3 in DNA: TGTGCCAGCAGCCCCGGACGATTGATCCTGGGCTCCTACAATGAGCAGTTCTTC.

This chain connects TRBV25-1 to TRBJ2-3; weak D call: TRBD1 (5 bases). There are 17 residues in the CDR3. CDR1 and CDR2 (germline): MGHDK, SYGVNS. Trimming took off 3 bases at V and 3 bases at J, with 19 bases between the two ends. The CDR3 DNA is TGTGCCAGCAGTGACCAAGACAGAACCCCTGGGACAGATACGCAGTATTTT. As protein: CASSDQDRTPGTDTQYF. Together with reference TRBV25-1 and TRBJ2-3, the CDR3 gives the full variable domain: EADIYQTPRYLVIGTGKKITLECSQTMGHDKMYWYQQDPGMELHLIHYSYGVNSTEKGDLSSESTVSRIRTEHFPLTLESARPSHTSQYLCASSDQDRTPGTDTQYFGPGTRLTVL.

This clonotype was observed a handful of times. The chain combines TRBV10-3 with TRBJ2-7; perhaps D is TRBD1 or TRBD2 (5 bases each). The germline gives CDR1 ENHRY, CDR2 SYGVKD. The CDR3 has 13 residues. V gave up 9 bases and J gave up 1 base, with 13 bases separating them. The CDR3: CAISRDGSYEQYF. DNA of the CDR3: TGTGCCATTTCACGGGACGGTTCCTACGAGCAGTACTTC.

This clonotype was detected a few times. The rearrangement uses TRBV28 and TRBJ2-1, with D hard to call. There are 13 residues in the CDR3. Germline V gives CDR1 MDHEN, CDR2 SYDVKM. Deletions cut 3 bases from V and 8 bases from J, with 11 bases between. CDR3 in DNA: TGTGCCAGCAGTTTTAATATTAGGTATGAGCAGTTCTTC. This gives the protein CASSFNIRYEQFF.

The chain uses TRBV6-5 and TRBJ1-1; D is unresolved. This CDR3 region has 14 residues. V was clipped by 0 bases and J by 4 bases, with 9 bases between them. Germline V gives CDR1 MNHEY, CDR2 SVGAGI. The CDR3 region is CASSYSRSSTEAFF. CDR3 DNA: TGTGCCAGCAGTTACTCGAGGAGTTCCACTGAAGCTTTCTTT.

This clonotype was recorded many times. CDR3 nucleotide sequence: TGTGCCACCAGCCTCCGGGCCCTGAACACTGAAGCTTTCTTT. Residues: CATSLRALNTEAFF. V and J are TRBV15 and TRBJ1-1, with unresolved D. Trimming removed 5 bases at V and 0 bases at J, with 10 bases between. Germline V lookup: CDR1 LNHNV, CDR2 YYDKDF (reference sequence). This CDR3 region has 14 residues.

This clonotype came up a few times. This chain uses TRBV6-6 with TRBJ1-5, with D unclear. The length of the CDR3 is 14 residues. V was clipped by 6 bases and J by 2 bases, with 11 bases between them. Germline V lookup: CDR1 MNHNY, CDR2 SVGAGI (reference sequence). The CDR3 nucleotides read TGTGCCAGCAGGCTCCTAGGCCGCAATCAGCCCCAGCATTTT. Translation: CASRLLGRNQPQHF.

The rearrangement joins TRBV28 to TRBJ1-3; tentative D call: TRBD1 (6 bases). V dropped 2 bases and J dropped 0 bases, with 17 bases sitting between them. The germline V gene encodes CDR1 MDHEN and CDR2 SYDVKM. The CDR3 totals 18 residues. The CDR3 DNA is TGTGCCAGCAGTTTAATGGGGGCGCGGGAGGACTCTGGAAACACCATATATTTT. Translated: CASSLMGAREDSGNTIYF.

This clonotype has just a few counts. The chain is built from TRBV5-1 and TRBJ1-1; 12 bases are a match to TRBD1. The CDR3 runs to 15 residues. Trimming took 3 bases from V and 4 from J; bases not matched to a gene: 4. CDR1 and CDR2 (germline): SGHRS, YFSETQ. CDR3 region: CASSWDRGRFTEAFF. DNA for the CDR3: TGCGCCAGCAGCTGGGACAGGGGGCGTTTCACTGAAGCTTTCTTT.

This clonotype was seen at least ten times. This chain uses TRBV7-8 with TRBJ2-5, with D tentatively TRBD1 (6 bases). This CDR3 region has 15 residues. The V end was cut by 3 bases, the J end by 4 bases, with 15 bases between. Germline V gene lookup returns CDR1 SGHVS and CDR2 FQNEAQ. The CDR3 DNA follows: TGTGCCAGCAGCTTCCGCGCAGGGGATATAGAGACCCAGTACTTC. This sequence encodes CASSFRAGDIETQYF.

CDR3: CAWNTLVGDGYTF. Here the CDR3 DNA reads TGTGCCTGGAACACATTGGTGGGGGATGGCTACACCTTC. The chain couples TRBV30 to TRBJ1-2; D is perhaps TRBD1 (5 bases). Trimming left V 4 bases short and J 6 bases short, with 15 bases between. Germline CDR1 GTSNPN, CDR2 SVGIG (reference sequence). This CDR3 comprises 13 residues.

This clonotype showed up many times. The V gene is TRBV12-3 or TRBV12-4, the J gene TRBJ2-2; no firm D call. The CDR3 has 11 residues. V gave up 11 bases and J gave up 6 bases, with 10 bases separating them. CDR3 in DNA: TGTGCCCTGACAAGCTCCGGGGAGCTGTTTTTT. Translated, it gives CALTSSGELFF.

This clonotype was seen many times. J is TRBJ2-2 and V is TRBV6-5, with 7 bases identical to TRBD2. The CDR3 covers 15 residues. The germline V gene has CDR1 MNHEY and CDR2 SVGAGI. The J segment lost 4 bases and the V segment lost 0 bases, leaving 2 bases of the junction unmatched. The CDR3: CASSYSGGSTGELFF. The CDR3, as DNA: TGTGCCAGCAGTTACTCGGGGGGGAGCACCGGGGAGCTGTTTTTT.

As to this clonotype: A clone one base away is much larger, so this may be a read error. No conserved phenylalanine or tryptophan ends this CDR3, so it is likely a read error. The J gene is TRBJ2-1, the V gene TRBV2; 7 bases agree with TRBD2. The CDR3 covers 14 residues. The germline CDR1 and CDR2 sequences are SNHLY and FYNNEI. Losses at the gene ends were 6 bases for V and 7 bases for J; bases not matched to a gene: 9. CDR3 DNA: TGTGCCAGCAGGGGGGGGAGACTAGAAAATGAGCAGTTCATC. This gives the protein CASRGGRLENEQFI.

This sequence joins TRBV29-1 and TRBJ1-2; D gene unclear. The CDR3 loop spans 12 amino acids. The V end lost 0 bases, the J end lost 4 bases, and 6 bases lay between the germline ends. Germline V lookup: CDR1 SQVTM, CDR2 ANQGSEA. The CDR3, as DNA: TGCAGCGTTGAAGATCGGGCCTATGGCTACACCTTC. Amino acid sequence: CSVEDRAYGYTF.